A selection of T cell receptor beta chains follows, all from one sample in a study of neurological immune-mediated disorders. Each CDR3 protein is one row after TCRdb ran MiXCR on the 5' RACE reads. The sample has 120,000 or so distinct CDR3 sequences, roughly 3.1% seen once. Sequenced material: PBMCs. Receptor source: a woman aged 30 to 39 with multiple sclerosis. Each CDR3 is given without its conserved first and last residue. The size field is filled for only some rows; it gives once, few, many or a size class.

size,V,CDR3
many,TRBV4-3,ASSQDRGRSPYGYT
many,TRBV29-1,SVVRLRGEQF
many,TRBV20-1,SAGRGGYEQY
many,TRBV7-9,ASSFDRGWNTQY
many,TRBV25-1,ASSVADNEQF
many,TRBV7-8,ASSLGAETYEQY
many,TRBV6-5,ASSYREKRDTEAF
medium-sized,TRBV20-1,SARSDTPQETQY
many,TRBV4-3,ASSQDEDRENIQY
many,TRBV5-1,ASSHDGYYEQY
many,TRBV5-1,ASSLSGSVKQF
many,TRBV5-1,ASSLGAGNIQY
many,TRBV6-2/TRBV6-3,ASSRTGEAF
NA,TRBV12-3/TRBV12-4,ASSLPWVVEQF
many,TRBV5-1,ASSLTAGTRNEQY
many,TRBV9,ASSVDPRADQPQH
many,TRBV5-6,ASSDRGLREQF
many,TRBV20-1,SARSRTGNEQY
many,TRBV5-1,ASSLLAGGSGPDTQY
many,TRBV19,ASRTGAGELF
many,TRBV12-3/TRBV12-4,ASSFSGGTEAF